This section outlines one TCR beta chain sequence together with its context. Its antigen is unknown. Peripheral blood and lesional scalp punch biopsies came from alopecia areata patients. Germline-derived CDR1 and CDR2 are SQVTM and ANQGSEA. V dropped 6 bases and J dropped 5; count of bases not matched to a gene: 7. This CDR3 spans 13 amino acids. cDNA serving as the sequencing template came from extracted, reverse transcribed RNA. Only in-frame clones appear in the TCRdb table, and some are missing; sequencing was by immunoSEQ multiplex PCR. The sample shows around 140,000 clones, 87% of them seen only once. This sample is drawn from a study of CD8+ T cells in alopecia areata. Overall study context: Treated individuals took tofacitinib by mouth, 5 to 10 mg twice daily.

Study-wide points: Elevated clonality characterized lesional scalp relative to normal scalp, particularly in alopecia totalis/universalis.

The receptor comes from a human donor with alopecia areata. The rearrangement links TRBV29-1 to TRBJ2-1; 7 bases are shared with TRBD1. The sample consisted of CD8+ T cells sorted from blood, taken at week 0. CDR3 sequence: CSVEGQLDNEQFF. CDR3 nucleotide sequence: TGCAGCGTCGAGGGACAGCTCGACAATGAGCAGTTCTTC.